This passage covers 26 T cell receptor beta chains from one sample sequenced in a study of blood T cells in healthy people across ages. A sample-barcoded 5' primer and a J-beta primer mix were used in a second PCR of about 7 to 11 cycles. In TCRdb, the 5' RACE reads were re-called with MiXCR into one record per CDR3 protein. The sample lists roughly 2 million distinct CDR3 sequences, about 50% occurring once. The sequenced material came from blood. These receptors were taken from a woman aged 40 to 49 in good health.

In this sample, this clonotype turned up a few times. V is TRBV4-3 and J is TRBJ2-1; possible D gene TRBD2, 6 bases. Germline V gives CDR1 LGHNA, CDR2 YSLEER. The CDR3 spans 15 residues. The germline V and J ends were trimmed by 0 bases and 5 bases, with 11 bases remaining between them. The CDR3: CASSQEAGWDNEQFF. CDR3 DNA: TGCGCCAGCAGCCAAGAGGCGGGGTGGGACAATGAGCAGTTCTTC.

This clonotype has a count of ten or more. V and J are TRBV12-3 or TRBV12-4 and TRBJ2-3, with 12 bases identical to TRBD2. This CDR3 region has 15 residues. The trim removed 6 bases at V and 1 base at J, leaving 2 bases unmatched. CDR3 nucleotide sequence: TGTGCCAGCAGGAGGACTAGCGGGGGCACAGATACGCAGTATTTT. Its translation: CASRRTSGGTDTQYF.

The chain links TRBV29-1 to TRBJ1-4, with D possibly matching TRBD1 (6 bases). Between the trimmed V and J ends, which lost 4 bases and 2 bases, there was a span of 14 bases. This CDR3 is built from 15 residues. The V gene's germline CDR1 is SQVTM and CDR2 ANQGSEA. The chain's CDR3 is CSVAGGLSTNEKLFF. The CDR3 nucleotides are TGCAGCGTTGCCGGGGGGCTTTCCACTAATGAAAAACTGTTTTTT.

Many counts were recorded for this clonotype. V is TRBV7-2 and J is TRBJ2-4, with 10 bases aligning to TRBD2. The CDR3 totals 16 residues. CDR1 is SGHTA and CDR2 is FQGNSA in the germline V gene. V lost 1 base and J lost 6; bases outside the gene matches: 6. CDR3 residues: CASSLGSSGGANIQYF. DNA for the CDR3: TGTGCCAGCAGCTTAGGGTCTAGCGGGGGAGCAAACATTCAGTACTTC. Supplemented by reference TRBV7-2 and TRBJ2-4, the full variable domain reads GAGVSQSPSNKVTEKGKDVELRCDPISGHTALYWYRQSLGQGLEFLIYFQGNSAPDKSGLPSDRFSAERTGGSVSTLTIQRTQQEDSAVYLCASSLGSSGGANIQYFGAGTRLSVL.

With respect to this clonotype: A read error is possible here, since a much larger clone lies one base away. The rearrangement joins TRBV12-3 or TRBV12-4 to TRBJ2-7; TRBD1 agrees at 8 bases. V dropped 2 bases and J dropped 3; count of bases not matched to a gene: 3. This CDR3 has 14 amino acids. The CDR3 DNA sequence: TGTGCCAGCAGTTTATTCGGACAGGGCTACGAGCAGTACTTC. Translating gives CASSLFGQGYEQYF.

This clonotype was counted a few times. The chain carries TRBV6-2 or TRBV6-3 and TRBJ2-7; a weak D match, TRBD2 (5 bases). The CDR3 loop spans 15 amino acids. Between the trimmed V and J ends, which lost 4 bases and 4 bases, there was a span of 17 bases. Germline values: CDR1 MNHEY, CDR2 SVGEGT. The CDR3 loop is CASSSFGVDKYEQYF. DNA for the CDR3: TGTGCCAGCAGTTCGTTCGGGGTCGATAAATACGAGCAGTACTTC.

This clonotype was found a few times. The chain combines TRBV5-1 with TRBJ2-1, with TRBD2 identical over 11 bases. CDR3 size: 16 residues. Germline values: CDR1 SGHRS, CDR2 YFSETQ. V trimming: 4 bases; J trimming: 7 bases; junction bases outside the gene matches: 10. Written as DNA, the CDR3 is TGCGCCAGCAGCGATCGATCTAGCGGGGGGCAGAATGAGCAGTTCTTC. Encoded protein: CASSDRSSGGQNEQFF.

This sequence joins TRBV5-4 and TRBJ2-7; D not certain. The germline V gene encodes CDR1 SGHNT and CDR2 YYREEE (reference sequence). This CDR3 spans 14 amino acids. Trimming shortened V by 4 bases and J by 2 bases, and 13 bases separated the two germline ends. The CDR3 sequence is CASSASWAAYEQYF. The CDR3 DNA sequence: TGTGCCAGCAGCGCCTCATGGGCTGCCTACGAGCAGTACTTC.

There are a few counts of this clonotype. The chain combines TRBV20-1 with TRBJ2-1, with D possibly matching TRBD2 (5 bases). The germline gives CDR1 DFQATT, CDR2 SNEGSKA (reference sequence). There are 12 residues in the CDR3. V gave up 6 bases and J gave up 7 bases, with 13 bases separating them. The chain's CDR3 is CSAPPSSNEQFF. The CDR3 bases are TGCAGTGCCCCGCCTAGCTCAAATGAGCAGTTCTTC.

The V gene is TRBV11-2, the J gene TRBJ1-6, with D unclear. The CDR3 has 15 amino acids. V lost 1 base to trimming and J lost 8 bases, with 12 bases between them. Germline V CDR1 and CDR2: SGHAT, FQNNGV. The CDR3 protein is CASSLVRRPDSPLHF. The CDR3 region has the DNA TGTGCCAGCAGCTTAGTTCGACGGCCGGATTCACCCCTCCACTTT.

This clonotype was observed a handful of times. The V gene is TRBV7-2, the J gene TRBJ1-6; the D gene is possibly TRBD1 (5 bases). The germline CDR1 and CDR2 sequences are SGHTA and FQGNSA. Trimming took 3 bases from V and 13 from J, leaving 13 bases between them. The CDR3 consists of 13 residues. The chain's CDR3 is CASSFGGREPLHF. CDR3 sequence (DNA): TGTGCCAGCAGCTTCGGGGGGAGGGAGCCCCTCCACTTT.

Only a few counts were recorded for this clonotype. V and J are TRBV12-3 or TRBV12-4 and TRBJ2-1; TRBD1 agrees at 9 bases. J was trimmed by 8 bases and V by 10 bases; bases with no gene match: 18. CDR3 length: 16 residues. In nucleotides, the CDR3 is TGTGCCACCCAAATTAAACCGGGACAGGGAGTGCATGAGCAGTTCTTC. This encodes CATQIKPGQGVHEQFF.

The chain couples TRBV6-5 to TRBJ2-5, with D maybe TRBD1 (8 bases). CDR3 length: 21 residues. CDR1 is MNHEY, CDR2 SVGAGI, per germline. Between the trimmed V and J ends, which lost 3 bases and 3 bases, there was a span of 32 bases. This CDR3 reads CASSYNSGRGRFVAGEETQYF. The CDR3 DNA is TGTGCCAGCAGTTATAATTCGGGCAGGGGGCGCTTCGTTGCGGGGGAAGAGACCCAGTACTTC.

A note on this clonotype: A junction boundary mismatches the germline segment, possibly from a read error. The chain carries TRBV12-3 or TRBV12-4 and TRBJ2-7; D might be TRBD2 (5 bases). The CDR3 sequence is 17 residues long. CDR3 DNA sequence: TGTGCCGGCAGTTTAAAGGTCGGTGGGAGTGGAACCTACGAGCAGTACTTC. Its translation: CAGSLKVGGSGTYEQYF.

The chain is built from TRBV28 and TRBJ2-7; the D gene is possibly TRBD1 (6 bases). Germline CDR1 reads MDHEN; CDR2 reads SYDVKM. V lost 2 bases and J lost 5, with 10 bases in between. CDR3 length: 13 amino acids. CDR3 in DNA: TGTGCCAGCAGTTTAGCAGGGGAGAACGAGCAGTACTTC. Its translation: CASSLAGENEQYF.

This clonotype was counted between two and nine times. The chain combines TRBV20-1 with TRBJ2-1, with D possibly being TRBD2 (5 bases). This CDR3 contains 15 residues. Trimming stripped 6 bases from V and 3 bases from J, with 18 bases between. Germline CDR1 DFQATT, CDR2 SNEGSKA (reference sequence). CDR3 DNA sequence: TGCAGTGCACCTGGAAGTACTAGTGACTACAATGAGCAGTTCTTC. Its protein is CSAPGSTSDYNEQFF.

This clonotype was seen a single time. The rearrangement links TRBV20-1 to TRBJ2-5; D gene uncertain. The CDR3 sequence is 13 residues long. Trimming cost V 3 bases and J 2 bases, with 10 bases left between them. Germline V gene data show CDR1 as DFQATT and CDR2 as SNEGSKA (reference sequence). The CDR3 DNA follows: TGCAGTGCTAGCGGGTCGGCTCAAGAGACCCAGTACTTC. Its protein product is CSASGSAQETQYF.

CDR3 loop: CASSSKGGGYEQYF. CDR3 bases: TGCGCCAGCAGTTCAAAAGGGGGCGGTTACGAGCAGTACTTC. The chain links TRBV5-1 to TRBJ2-5; 7 nucleotides line up with TRBD1. The last part of the DNA fits TRBJ2-7 better; the J call may be wrong. Germline V CDR1 and CDR2: SGHRS, YFSETQ. The CDR3 extends over 14 amino acids.

V and J are TRBV18 and TRBJ2-3; D is ambiguous. CDR3 length equals 16 residues. V lost 2 bases to trimming and J lost 0 bases, with 12 bases between them. The germline gives CDR1 KGHSH, CDR2 LQKENI. DNA of the CDR3: TGTGCCAGCTCACCAGTCTCAGGACCTAGCACAGATACGCAGTATTTT. It codes for CASSPVSGPSTDTQYF.

The chain couples TRBV4-3 to TRBJ2-1, with 7 bases fitting TRBD1. The V segment lost 1 base and the J segment 12 bases; nucleotides outside the gene matches: 9. The germline gives CDR1 LGHNA, CDR2 YSLEER. This CDR3 contains 14 residues. CDR3 sequence: CASSQGQGQDTQFF. The DNA of the CDR3 is TGCGCCAGCAGCCAAGGACAGGGACAAGATACGCAGTTCTTC.

The chain recombines TRBV4-3 with TRBJ1-2, with a tentative D call TRBD1 (5 bases). The CDR3 length is 17 residues. Germline loops: CDR1 LGHNA, CDR2 YSLEER. Trimming pared 3 bases from V and 8 bases from J, leaving 25 bases between. The CDR3 nucleotides are TGCGCCAGCAGCCAGGACCCGGGGACTCGACCCCTGGGAGGCTACACCTTC. Translation: CASSQDPGTRPLGGYTF.

This rearrangement joins TRBV20-1 to TRBJ1-2, with D perhaps matching TRBD1 (5 bases). V was trimmed by 6 bases and J by 6 bases, leaving 14 bases between them. CDR1 is DFQATT and CDR2 is SNEGSKA in the germline V gene (reference sequence). The CDR3 is made up of 12 amino acids. CDR3 region: CSADGGRDGYTF. The DNA of the CDR3 is TGCAGTGCCGATGGAGGCAGGGATGGCTACACCTTC.

The V call is TRBV18, the J call TRBJ2-1, with D possibly being TRBD2 (6 bases). From germline, CDR1 is KGHSH and CDR2 LQKENI. Deletions cut 2 bases from V and 14 bases from J, with 13 bases between. The CDR3 sequence is 12 residues long. The CDR3 region has the DNA TGTGCCAGCTCACCAAGCGGCGGGGAGAAGTTCTTC. Its translation: CASSPSGGEKFF.

The chain employs TRBV15 and TRBJ2-7; 7 bases agree with TRBD2. Trimming at V came to 2 bases and at J to 7 bases, leaving 11 bases not matched to a gene. In germline, CDR1 is LNHNV, CDR2 YYDKDF (reference sequence). The CDR3 is 15 residues long. The CDR3 loop reads CATSRPAGGVNEQYF. CDR3 sequence (DNA): TGTGCCACCAGCAGACCCGCTGGGGGGGTTAATGAGCAGTACTTC.

The chain carries TRBV7-2 and TRBJ2-2; D remains ambiguous. CDR1 is SGHTA and CDR2 is FQGNSA in the germline V gene. Trimming left V 3 bases short and J 4 bases short, with 12 bases between. This CDR3 has 15 residues. This chain's CDR3 is CASSFRSVGTGELFF. The CDR3 bases are TGTGCCAGCAGCTTTCGCAGTGTTGGCACCGGGGAGCTGTTTTTT.

This chain joins TRBV20-1 and TRBJ1-1, with TRBD1 matching 7 bases. CDR1 is DFQATT and CDR2 is SNEGSKA in the germline V gene (reference sequence). Trimming took 4 bases from V and 0 from J; bases not matched to a gene: 8. This CDR3 region has 15 residues. For the CDR3, the DNA is TGCAGTGCTACTCGCTCCGGGACAGTGAACACTGAAGCTTTCTTT. It yields the protein CSATRSGTVNTEAFF.